This T cell receptor beta chain comes out of a study of vaccination and CD4 T cells after COVID-19. Background on the study: SARS-CoV-2 had been detected by nasal swab PCR in convalescent patients; nine were mild, one severe.

This CDR3 has 13 amino acids. Germline CDR1 is MDHEN and CDR2 is SYDVKM. Deletions cut 4 bases from V and 10 bases from J, with 16 bases between. The treatment is: roughly 10-day PBMC culture with coronavirus spike peptide pools or control peptides (ViraFEST assay). Scientists separated out CD4+ T cells through negative selection following 10 days in culture. The Oncomine TCR Beta short-read assay was applied to DNA of cultured CD4+ T cells. Using the QIAamp micro DNA kit, genomic DNA was extracted from the CD4+ T cells that had been cultured. TCRdb processed the PCR reads anew with MiXCR; each CDR3 protein has one entry. The sample has about 21,000 distinct CDR3 sequences; 70% are singletons. A note on this clonotype: Its antigen is still unknown.

Sequencing input: CD4+ T cells from blood, cultured in vitro. This sequence was found in a human donor who had recovered from COVID-19. The J gene is TRBJ1-2, the V gene TRBV28, with D possibly TRBD1 on 5 matching bases. The DNA for the CDR3 is TGTGCCAGCAGTTCCCCGGGTTGGGGGTTCTACACCTTC. This sequence encodes CASSSPGWGFYTF.